This T cell receptor beta chain was identified in a study of identifying expanded T cells in peripheral blood (dated by TCRdb to the late 2010s). About the full investigation: Technical replicates were generated by sequencing separate aliquots of the same genomic DNA pool, and four replicates were compared pairwise.

As to this clone: Its recognized antigen is unknown. Base qualities are not at hand, and no much larger clone is one base apart.

The immunoSEQ Assay, which relies on bias-controlled multiplex PCR amplification of genomic DNA, was used to profile TCRbeta CDR3 regions. The original pipeline was this. The absolute abundance of each unique TCRbeta CDR3 region was quantified after sequences were collapsed and filtered. Two models were used to test differential abundance: a binomial model (Fisher-equivalent) and a beta-binomial model that adds time-dependent variance fitted from healthy donors. Clones with fewer than 5 combined templates were removed, and differential abundance was called for clones with a Benjamini-Hochberg FDR below 0.01. Beta-binomial variance was modeled as a function of total template count across the two samples using the form v = (b*log(k)+a)^2. As stored in TCRdb, this immuneACCESS dataset retains in-frame rearrangements with V and J assigned. A fraction of the clones does not appear; measured against another copy, unresolved V genes explain less than half of the discrepancy, and the remainder lacks a known reason. V and J calls and clone size follow that table, whereas D and trimming were derived from the DNA. This sample holds around 120,000 clones; 84% were observed only once. 3.3% of the sample belongs to the ten largest clones.

No immune events such as infections were documented for the healthy donors during the collection period. Blood repertoires from healthy donors were used as a training cohort for calibrating time-dependent variance in a beta-binomial model of differential abundance of T-cell clones. The training cohort comprised ten or so healthy donors, 3 female and 7 male. On average the donors were around 39 years old, and their ages spanned roughly 25 to 65 years. Obtained from a commercial supplier, whole blood was collected from each healthy donor at three time points set about two weeks apart. Genomic DNA was extracted from unsorted whole blood for immunosequencing. A distance of 5 bases separates the germline ends of V and J, which lose 1 base and 2 bases respectively. Sequences MNHEY (CDR1) and SVGAGI (CDR2) are obtained from the germline V gene. The CDR3, cysteine through phenylalanine, is 13 amino acids long. The read is trimmed to its CDR3 DNA, 39 bases read in frame from base 1.

On the study overall, not on this receptor specifically: Between technical replicates the binomial model flagged approximately 1.2 differentially abundant clones, whereas over around two weeks the binomial model flagged about 16.4 and over about four weeks 19 to 20. Across all healthy donors, variance in clone template counts between approximately 2-week samples was found to increase significantly with total template count. Both the number of clones called differentially abundant and the false-positive rate were significantly reduced by the beta-binomial model across all healthy-donor time intervals. The authors expected biological variance in healthy repertoires might increase further over much longer intervals such as months to years.

The clonotype originates from a person aged 18 to 75 in good health. The specimen sequenced was blood. This chain joins TRBV6-5 to TRBJ2-5; the D gene remains uncertain. In nucleotides, the sequence is TGTGCCAGCAGTTACTGGAATCAAGAGACCCAGTACTTC. Its protein is CASSYWNQETQYF.